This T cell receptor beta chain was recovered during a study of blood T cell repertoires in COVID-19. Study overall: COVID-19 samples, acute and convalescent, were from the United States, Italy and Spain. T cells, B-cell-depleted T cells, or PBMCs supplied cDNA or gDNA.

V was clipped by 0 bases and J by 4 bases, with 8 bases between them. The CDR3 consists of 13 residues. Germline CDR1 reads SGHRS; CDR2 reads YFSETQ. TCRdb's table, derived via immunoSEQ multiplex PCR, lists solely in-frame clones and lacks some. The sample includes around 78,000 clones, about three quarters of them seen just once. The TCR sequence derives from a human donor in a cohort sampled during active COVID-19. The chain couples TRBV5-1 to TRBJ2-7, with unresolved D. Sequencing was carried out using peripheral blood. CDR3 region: CASSLARFYEQYF. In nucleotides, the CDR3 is TGCGCCAGCAGCTTGGCTAGGTTTTACGAGCAGTACTTC.